Sequencing of this T cell receptor (beta chain) was carried out in a study of PD-L1 blockade in urothelial cancer. At the level of the study: Median T cell yield per blood sample was over 130,000 cells.

As to this clone: Its antigen is not identified.

Study conclusions and caveats: Durable benefit was linked to greater 3-week expansion of tumor-associated blood clones.

The V end lost 3 bases, the J end lost 5 bases, and 15 bases lay between the germline ends. Germline lookup yields CDR1 SGHRS and CDR2 YFSETQ. This CDR3 spans 14 amino acids. Here immunoSEQ multiplex PCR was the method, and the copy in TCRdb shows in-frame clones only, minus some. Counted here are about 120,000 clones, more than 85% occurring once; the ten biggest clones make up 3.5% to 4.5%. The time point is: peripheral blood 6 weeks after treatment start. Sequenced here: PBMCs, sampled around atezolizumab (anti-PD-L1) treatment. The receptor comes from a man in his fifties or sixties with urothelial cancer. The chain recombines TRBV5-1 with TRBJ2-7, with D maybe TRBD2 (7 bases). The CDR3 DNA is TGCGCCAGCAGCTCGTTGCGGGGGCGGGACGAGCAGTACTTC. It codes for CASSSLRGRDEQYF.